Given below is one T cell receptor (beta chain) in context. Its antigen is unknown. This record belongs to a study of T-cell memory formation after mild COVID-19. TCRdb itself ran the 5' RACE reads through MiXCR, one entry per CDR3 protein. This table holds a few hundred thousand distinct CDR3 sequences, nearly 25% found once. Findings and limits, study-wide: For contracting clones, CD4+ ones sat mainly in CM and EM, CD8+ in EMRA. Contracting clones from day 15 to 85 had balanced CD4/CD8; later expanders favoured CD4+.

The CDR3 runs to 16 residues. The junction had 8 bases not matched to a gene; V was cut back by 3 bases and J by 7 bases. Per germline, CDR1 SGHVS and CDR2 FQNEAQ. The sequence derives from an adult woman who had mild COVID-19 (a few samples of this study predate the infection). Cell type and time point are not known. The sample consisted of PBMCs or a T cell subset sorted from them (not recorded which). V is TRBV7-8 and J is TRBJ1-5; 11 nucleotides agree with TRBD1. CDR3 sequence: CASSFRDRGMGQPQHF. CDR3 nucleotides: TGTGCCAGCAGCTTTCGGGACAGGGGGATGGGGCAGCCCCAGCATTTT.